This TCR beta chain came from a study of vaccination and CD4 T cells after COVID-19. TCRdb called the PCR reads again in MiXCR, with one record for every CDR3 protein. Of more than 35,000 distinct CDR3 sequences in the sample, about 35% were seen once. Time point in this sample: late sampling 161 to 241 days after vaccination in a few convalescent patients. The sample consisted of CD4+ T cells from blood, taken about 7 months after SARS-CoV-2 vaccination. The receptor was derived from a human donor who had recovered from COVID-19.

The CDR3 region is CATSDTTGGSYNEQFF. In DNA form, the CDR3 reads TGTGCCACCAGTGATACGACAGGGGGCTCCTACAATGAGCAGTTCTTC. The chain recombines TRBV24-1 with TRBJ2-1; 9 bases are shared with TRBD1. This CDR3 is 16 amino acids long. V dropped 3 bases and J dropped 0; count of bases not matched to a gene: 2. Germline V CDR1 and CDR2: KGHDR, SFDVKD.